Below are 9 T cell receptor beta chains sequenced from a single sample in a study of T cell responses to AZD1222 COVID-19 vaccine. Clones were sequenced by immunoSEQ multiplex PCR, and TCRdb holds only the in-frame ones, with some missing. Of around 80,000 clones listed, approximately 90% are singletons. Here the sequenced sample was peripheral blood, taken 28 days after the second AZD1222 dose. All receptors come from an adult who received the AZD1222 COVID-19 vaccine.

The chain couples TRBV29-1 to TRBJ1-1, with D perhaps matching TRBD1 (5 bases). The CDR3 loop spans 12 amino acids. The V and J ends lost 0 bases and 7 bases respectively, with 9 bases between them. The germline V gene encodes CDR1 SQVTM and CDR2 ANQGSEA. This chain's CDR3 is CSVEDNRGEAFF. The CDR3 nucleotides read TGCAGCGTTGAAGATAATAGGGGTGAAGCTTTCTTT.

The V call is TRBV7-9, the J call TRBJ1-1; TRBD1 aligns across 8 bases. From germline, CDR1 is SEHNR and CDR2 FQNEAQ (reference sequence). Unmatched junction bases numbered 9, after V lost 5 bases and J lost 10 bases. The CDR3 has 13 residues. The CDR3 DNA follows: TGTGCCAGCAGCCTATACCAGGGGGCGGGAGCTTTCTTT. This gives the protein CASSLYQGAGAFF.

The chain employs TRBV7-2 and TRBJ2-3; D is uncertain. V lost 5 bases and J 4 bases, leaving 16 bases between the germline ends. Germline V CDR1 and CDR2: SGHTA, FQGNSA. The CDR3 sequence is 15 residues long. CDR3 region: CASSLRAPPADTQYF. CDR3 nucleotide sequence: TGTGCCAGCAGCCTACGGGCTCCGCCTGCAGATACGCAGTATTTT.

The chain combines TRBV6-5 with TRBJ2-3; 10 bases align to TRBD2. From germline, CDR1 is MNHEY and CDR2 SVGAGI. The CDR3 has 14 residues. The V gene end was trimmed by 6 bases and the J gene end by 1 base; junction bases not matched to a gene: 1. CDR3 region: CASSLAGGTDTQYF. In nucleotides, the CDR3 is TGTGCCAGCAGCCTAGCGGGGGGCACAGATACGCAGTATTTT.

This chain connects TRBV9 to TRBJ2-7; the D call may be TRBD1 or TRBD2 (6 bases each). CDR1 is SGDLS, CDR2 YYNGEE, per germline. Trimming pared 4 bases from V and 1 base from J, leaving 15 bases between. The CDR3 contains 15 residues. The CDR3 DNA is TGTGCCAGCAGCCCCCTTTCGGGGGCATCCTACGAGCAGTACTTC. It is translated as CASSPLSGASYEQYF.

V and J are TRBV11-2 and TRBJ2-7; weak D call: TRBD1 (6 bases). From germline, CDR1 is SGHAT and CDR2 FQNNGV. The V end was cut by 6 bases, the J end by 0 bases, with 12 bases between. The CDR3 covers 14 residues. The CDR3, as DNA: TGTGCCAGCAGACAGGGATTTTCCTCCTACGAGCAGTACTTC. Residues: CASRQGFSSYEQYF.

This rearrangement joins TRBV11-2 to TRBJ2-7; D gene ambiguous. The CDR3 totals 12 residues. CDR1 SGHAT and CDR2 FQNNGV come from the germline V gene. Trimming cost V 5 bases and J 4 bases, with 9 bases left between them. DNA of the CDR3: TGTGCCAGCAGCCCCCGACGATACGAGCAGTACTTC. Residues: CASSPRRYEQYF.

The chain links TRBV24-1 to TRBJ2-1; tentatively, D is TRBD2 (5 bases). Between the trimmed V and J ends, which lost 5 bases and 0 bases, there was a span of 19 bases. The germline CDR1 and CDR2 sequences are KGHDR and SFDVKD. The CDR3 is 18 amino acids. CDR3 loop: CATSGGPNIRNSYNEQFF. The CDR3 DNA sequence: TGTGCCACCAGTGGAGGGCCCAATATTCGGAACTCCTACAATGAGCAGTTCTTC.

V is TRBV19 and J is TRBJ2-4, with D perhaps TRBD1 (7 bases). Germline CDR1 is LNHDA and CDR2 is SQIVND (reference sequence). V was trimmed by 7 bases and J by 2 bases, leaving 12 bases between them. The CDR3 runs to 14 residues. Here the CDR3 reads CASMAGGTKNIQYF. The CDR3 nucleotides read TGTGCCAGTATGGCAGGGGGGACCAAAAACATTCAGTACTTC.